By share of the sample, the clone carrying this TCR beta chain is medium-sized. What it recognizes is unknown. These data originate in a study of type 1 regulatory T cells. Overall study: T-allo10 is an in vitro-generated, Tr1-enriched CD4 T cell product specific for alloantigen.

The study, taken as a whole, reports: Compared with non-type 1 regulatory T cells, type 1 regulatory T cells showed a more restricted TCR repertoire.

One entry per CDR3 protein results from TCRdb running MiXCR on the reads. Of 60,000 to 70,000 distinct CDR3 sequences in the sample, 49% were seen once. The germline V gene has CDR1 DFQATT and CDR2 SNEGSKA (reference sequence). The CDR3 covers 15 residues. Trimming shortened V by 6 bases and J by 3 bases, and 20 bases separated the two germline ends. The origin of this receptor is a human donor in good health. The sample was cultured non-Tr1 T cells, either the whole culture or a sorted T cell fraction (not recorded which). J is TRBJ1-1 and V is TRBV20-1; D might be TRBD1 (5 bases). DNA of the CDR3: TGCAGTGCGGCTGAGGAGGGGAGGTTGCACACTGAAGCTTTCTTT. As protein: CSAAEEGRLHTEAFF.